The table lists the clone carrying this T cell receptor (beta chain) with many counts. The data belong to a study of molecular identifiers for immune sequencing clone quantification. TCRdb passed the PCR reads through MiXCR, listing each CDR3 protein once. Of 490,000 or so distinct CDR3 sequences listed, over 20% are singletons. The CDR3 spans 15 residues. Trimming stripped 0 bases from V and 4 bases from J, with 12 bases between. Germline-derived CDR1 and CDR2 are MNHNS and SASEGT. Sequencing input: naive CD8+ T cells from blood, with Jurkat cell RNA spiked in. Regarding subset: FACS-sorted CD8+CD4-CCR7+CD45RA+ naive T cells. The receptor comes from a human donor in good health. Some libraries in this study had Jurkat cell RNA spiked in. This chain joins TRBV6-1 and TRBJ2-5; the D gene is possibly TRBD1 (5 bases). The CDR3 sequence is CASSEADGRGETQYF. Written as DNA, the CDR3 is TGTGCCAGCAGTGAAGCGGATGGTAGGGGAGAGACCCAGTACTTC.